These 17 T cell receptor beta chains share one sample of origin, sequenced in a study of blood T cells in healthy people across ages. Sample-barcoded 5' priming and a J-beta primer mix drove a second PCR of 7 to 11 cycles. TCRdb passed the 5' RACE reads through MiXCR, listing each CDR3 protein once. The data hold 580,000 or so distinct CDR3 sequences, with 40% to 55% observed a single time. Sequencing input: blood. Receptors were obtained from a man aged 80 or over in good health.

The CDR3 sequence is CSARHVSLRKRDNEQFF. CDR3 in DNA: TGCAGTGCACGGCATGTTAGCCTCCGTAAAAGGGACAATGAGCAGTTCTTC. The rearrangement uses TRBV20-1 and TRBJ2-1; D is ambiguous. CDR1 is DFQATT and CDR2 is SNEGSKA in the germline V gene (reference sequence). V dropped 6 bases and J dropped 5 bases, with 26 bases sitting between them. This CDR3 has 17 amino acids.

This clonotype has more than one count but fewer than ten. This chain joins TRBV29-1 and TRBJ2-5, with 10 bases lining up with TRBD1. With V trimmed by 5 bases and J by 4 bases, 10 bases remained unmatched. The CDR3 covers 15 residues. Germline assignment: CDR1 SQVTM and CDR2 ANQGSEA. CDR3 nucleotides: TGCAGCGTTCTCGGCGGACAGGGGGACGGAGAGACCCAGTACTTC. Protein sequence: CSVLGGQGDGETQYF. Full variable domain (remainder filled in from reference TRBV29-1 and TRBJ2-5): SAVISQKPSRDICQRGTSLTIQCQVDSQVTMMFWYRQQPGQSLTLIATANQGSEATYESGFVIDKFPISRPNLTFSTLTVSNMSPEDSSIYLCSVLGGQGDGETQYFGPGTRLLVL.

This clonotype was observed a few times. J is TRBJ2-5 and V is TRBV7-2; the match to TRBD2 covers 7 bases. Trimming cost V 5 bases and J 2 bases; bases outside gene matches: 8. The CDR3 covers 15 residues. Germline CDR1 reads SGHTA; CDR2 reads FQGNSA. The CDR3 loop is CASSVPRGLQETQYF. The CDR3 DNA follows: TGTGCCAGCAGCGTACCAAGGGGACTACAAGAGACCCAGTACTTC.

CDR3 residues: CSATRVGDYGYTF. CDR3 DNA sequence: TGCAGTGCTACCCGGGTAGGCGACTATGGCTACACCTTC. The V gene is TRBV20-1, the J gene TRBJ1-2; D unclear. V lost 4 bases to trimming and J lost 3 bases, with 12 bases between them. Germline CDR1 and CDR2: DFQATT and SNEGSKA (reference sequence). This CDR3 is built from 13 residues.

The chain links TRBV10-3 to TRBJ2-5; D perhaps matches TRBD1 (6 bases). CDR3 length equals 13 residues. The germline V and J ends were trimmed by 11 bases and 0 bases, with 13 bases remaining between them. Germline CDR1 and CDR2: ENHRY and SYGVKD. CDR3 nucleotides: TGTGCCCCCCAGGGACACCACCAAGAGACCCAGTACTTC. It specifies CAPQGHHQETQYF.

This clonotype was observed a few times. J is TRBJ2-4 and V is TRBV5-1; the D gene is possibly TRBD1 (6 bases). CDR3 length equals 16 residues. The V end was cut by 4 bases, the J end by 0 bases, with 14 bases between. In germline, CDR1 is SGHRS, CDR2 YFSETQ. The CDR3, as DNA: TGCGCCAGCAGCGCCGTGGACAGACTAGCCAAAAACATTCAGTACTTC. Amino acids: CASSAVDRLAKNIQYF.

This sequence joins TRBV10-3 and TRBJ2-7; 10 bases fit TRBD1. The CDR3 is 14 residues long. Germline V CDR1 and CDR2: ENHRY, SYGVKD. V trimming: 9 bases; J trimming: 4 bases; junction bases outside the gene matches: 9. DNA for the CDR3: TGTGCCATAAAATTCTCGGGACAGGGGTACGAGCAGTACTTC. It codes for CAIKFSGQGYEQYF.

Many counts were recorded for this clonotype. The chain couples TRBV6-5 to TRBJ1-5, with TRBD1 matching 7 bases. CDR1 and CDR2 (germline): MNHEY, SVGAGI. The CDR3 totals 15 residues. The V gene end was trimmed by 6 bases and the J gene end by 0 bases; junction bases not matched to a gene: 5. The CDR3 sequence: CASSDTGDSNQPQHF. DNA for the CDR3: TGTGCCAGCAGCGATACAGGGGATAGCAATCAGCCCCAGCATTTT.

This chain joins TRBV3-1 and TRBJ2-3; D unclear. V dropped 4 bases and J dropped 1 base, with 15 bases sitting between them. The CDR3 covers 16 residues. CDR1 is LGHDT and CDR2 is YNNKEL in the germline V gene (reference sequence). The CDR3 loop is CASSPTKAVGTDTQYF. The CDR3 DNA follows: TGTGCCAGCAGCCCTACTAAGGCAGTGGGCACAGATACGCAGTATTTT.

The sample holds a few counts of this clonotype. The CDR3 region is CASSSWQPVFGNHNEQFF. The CDR3 DNA reads TGTGCCAGCAGCTCCTGGCAGCCGGTGTTTGGGAACCACAATGAGCAGTTCTTC. The V gene is TRBV7-2, the J gene TRBJ2-1; D is ambiguous. CDR1 is SGHTA, CDR2 FQGNSA, per germline. V dropped 4 bases and J dropped 5 bases, with 24 bases sitting between them. CDR3 length: 18 residues.

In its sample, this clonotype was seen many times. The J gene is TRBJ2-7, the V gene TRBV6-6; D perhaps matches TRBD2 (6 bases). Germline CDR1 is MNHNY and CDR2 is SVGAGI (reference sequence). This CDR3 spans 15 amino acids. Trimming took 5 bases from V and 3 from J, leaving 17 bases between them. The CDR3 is CASSLAGTGGYEQYF. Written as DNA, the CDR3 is TGTGCCAGCAGTCTCGCCGGGACCGGGGGCTACGAGCAGTACTTC.

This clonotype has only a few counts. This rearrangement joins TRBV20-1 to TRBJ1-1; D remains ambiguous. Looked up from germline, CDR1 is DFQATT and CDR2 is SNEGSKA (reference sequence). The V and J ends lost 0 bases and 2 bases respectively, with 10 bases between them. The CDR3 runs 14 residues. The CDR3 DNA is TGCAGTGCTAGAGATCCCCGGACTAACACTGAAGCTTTCTTT. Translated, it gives CSARDPRTNTEAFF.

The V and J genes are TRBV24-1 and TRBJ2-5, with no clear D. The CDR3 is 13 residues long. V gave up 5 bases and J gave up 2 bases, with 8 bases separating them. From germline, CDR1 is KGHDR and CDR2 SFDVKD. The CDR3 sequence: CATSVSWQETQYF. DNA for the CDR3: TGTGCCACCAGTGTCAGCTGGCAAGAGACCCAGTACTTC.

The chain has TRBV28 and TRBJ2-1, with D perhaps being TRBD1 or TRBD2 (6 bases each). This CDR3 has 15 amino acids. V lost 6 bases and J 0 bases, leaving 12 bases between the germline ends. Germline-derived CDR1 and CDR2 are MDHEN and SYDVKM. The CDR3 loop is CASRRGGSSYNEQFF. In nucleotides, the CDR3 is TGTGCCAGCAGAAGAGGGGGGAGCTCCTACAATGAGCAGTTCTTC.

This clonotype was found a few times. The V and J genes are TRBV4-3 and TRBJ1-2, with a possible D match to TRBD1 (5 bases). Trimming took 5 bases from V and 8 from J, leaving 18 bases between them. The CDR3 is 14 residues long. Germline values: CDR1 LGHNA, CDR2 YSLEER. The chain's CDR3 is CASSYPGIRQGYTF. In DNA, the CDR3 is TGCGCCAGCAGCTATCCAGGGATACGGCAGGGCTACACCTTC.

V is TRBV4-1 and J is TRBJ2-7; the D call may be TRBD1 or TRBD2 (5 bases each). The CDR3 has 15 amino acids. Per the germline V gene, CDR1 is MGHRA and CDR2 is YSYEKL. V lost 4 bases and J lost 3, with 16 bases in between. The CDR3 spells CASSPLGQGRYEQYF. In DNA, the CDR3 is TGCGCCAGCAGCCCCCTCGGGCAGGGACGCTACGAGCAGTACTTC.

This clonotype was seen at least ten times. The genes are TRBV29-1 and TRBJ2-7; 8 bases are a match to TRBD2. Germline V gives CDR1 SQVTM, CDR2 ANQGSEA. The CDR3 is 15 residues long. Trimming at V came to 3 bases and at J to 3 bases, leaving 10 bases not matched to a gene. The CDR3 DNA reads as TGCAGCGTTGAGACTACTAGCGGATTCGGCTACGAGCAGTACTTC. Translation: CSVETTSGFGYEQYF.